Listed below are T cell receptor beta chains from one sample, sequenced in a study of blood T cells in healthy people across ages. Each CDR3 protein is one row after TCRdb ran MiXCR on the 5' RACE reads. Here the sample spans around 1,500,000 distinct CDR3 sequences, roughly 28% being singletons. Sequenced input: blood. The receptors derive from a woman between 25 and 40 years old in good health. Each CDR3 is given with its conserved first and last residue. The D gene is left open where the match is weak. The size of a clone is reported for some rows only, either as once, few or many, or as a class for expanded clones.

v_call	d_call	clone_size	j_call	cdr3_nt	cdr3_aa
TRBV2	NA	NA	TRBJ2-6	TGTGCCAGCAGTGCGGAGGCTGGGGCCAACGTCCTGACTTTC	CASSAEAGANVLTF
TRBV19	NA	NA	TRBJ2-1	TGTGCCAGTAGTTCGGGACGGGAGAGAGCTGGTGAGCAGTTCTTC	CASSSGRERAGEQFF
TRBV28	TRBD2	few	TRBJ2-7	TGTGCCAGCAGCCGCCAGCGGGGAACACGTTACGAGCAGTACTTC	CASSRQRGTRYEQYF
TRBV7-3	TRBD2	NA	TRBJ2-5	TGTGCCAGCAGCTTTAGCGGGGGAGCGATGGAGACCCAGTACTTC	CASSFSGGAMETQYF
TRBV18	NA	NA	TRBJ2-1	TGTGCCAGCTCCCGATCGACAGACAATGAGCAGTTCTTC	CASSRSTDNEQFF
TRBV7-3	NA	NA	TRBJ2-1	TGTGCCAGCAGCGCCCGAGGGGTAGGAGACAATGAGCAGTTCTTC	CASSARGVGDNEQFF
TRBV10-3	NA	few	TRBJ2-3	TGTGCCATCAGCTCGGCAGATACGCAGTATTTT	CAISSADTQYF
TRBV10-3	NA	few	TRBJ2-1	TGTGCCACCGCCGCCGTGACCTACAATGAGCAGTTCTTC	CATAAVTYNEQFF
TRBV20-1	NA	few	TRBJ2-5	TGCAGTGCTAGAGATGGTAGTGGCAGACAAGAGACCCAGTACTTC	CSARDGSGRQETQYF
TRBV12-3/TRBV12-4	NA	many	TRBJ2-7	TGTGCCAGCAGTTTAATCTACGAGCAGTACTTC	CASSLIYEQYF
TRBV30	NA	few	TRBJ2-7	TGTGCCCGGAGTGTAATAAAGGGCGGCGAGCAGTACTTC	CARSVIKGGEQYF
TRBV15	TRBD2	many	TRBJ2-1	TGTGCCACCAGCACCGCCATTCGACTAGCGGGAGTTGGCAATGAGCAGTTCTTC	CATSTAIRLAGVGNEQFF
TRBV9	TRBD1	many	TRBJ2-3	TGTGCCAGCAGCGTAAGGACAGGGCAGGCAGATACGCAGTATTTT	CASSVRTGQADTQYF
TRBV20-1	NA	many	TRBJ2-7	TGCAGTGCTAGGAGGAGCGGAGGGTTCTACGAGCAGTACTTC	CSARRSGGFYEQYF
TRBV29-1	NA	many	TRBJ2-4	TGCAGCTTCCGGGGGTTAAAGGACATTCAGTACTTC	CSFRGLKDIQYF
TRBV6-1	NA	NA	TRBJ1-1	TGTGCCAGCAGTATCTCAGGGAGGAACACTGAAGCTTTCTTT	CASSISGRNTEAFF
TRBV6-6	TRBD1	few	TRBJ2-1	TGTGCCAGCAGTTACTCGAGACAGGGGACTGAGCAGTTCTTC	CASSYSRQGTEQFF
TRBV12-5	NA	NA	TRBJ1-1	TGTGCTAGTGGTTTGGTAACGGGTAGGGATAGTAGAGTGGTGAACACTGAAGCTTTCTTT	CASGLVTGRDSRVVNTEAFF
TRBV29-1	NA	few	TRBJ2-4	TGCAGCGTAAGGCCGCAGAGCATTCAGTACTTC	CSVRPQSIQYF
TRBV20-1	NA	few	TRBJ1-5	TGCAGTGCTAGGGCGACCGGACAGATCAATCAGCCCCAGCATTTT	CSARATGQINQPQHF
TRBV20-1	TRBD2	NA	TRBJ2-1	TGCAGTGCTAGCACTAGCGGGAGTTGGAATGAGCAGTTCTTC	CSASTSGSWNEQFF
TRBV7-2	NA	NA	TRBJ2-7	TGTGCCAGCAGCCGGGGCGCCACAGGTCTTTACGAGCAGTACTTC	CASSRGATGLYEQYF
TRBV29-1	TRBD1	once	TRBJ2-1	TGCAGCGTCTCTCGCTTTACAGGGGGCTCCTACAATGAGCAGTTCTTC	CSVSRFTGGSYNEQFF
TRBV10-3	TRBD2	NA	TRBJ2-7	TGTGCCGTCAGTGTTCAGCGGGGGGGCTCCTACGAGCAGTACTTC	CAVSVQRGGSYEQYF
TRBV6-6	TRBD1	NA	TRBJ1-2	TGTGCCAGCAGTACTACAGGGGGCGCGGACGGTTCCTATGGCTACACCTTC	CASSTTGGADGSYGYTF
TRBV12-3/TRBV12-4	TRBD1	few	TRBJ1-5	TGTGCCAGCAGTCAGACAGGGCTGAGCAATCAGCCCCAGCATTTT	CASSQTGLSNQPQHF